Below, 11 T cell receptor beta chains from the same sample are listed, as sequenced in a study of blood T cell repertoires in COVID-19. Data came from immunoSEQ multiplex PCR; TCRdb stores just in-frame clones and leaves some out. In the table there are 500,000 or so clones, around 87% of which are singletons. Sequenced: PBMCs or T cells enriched from blood (not recorded which). Every receptor here comes from a woman under 30 who had recovered from COVID-19.

This rearrangement joins TRBV27 to TRBJ1-6; 8 bases agree with TRBD1. J gave up 7 bases and V 4 bases, and 9 bases lay outside the gene matches. CDR1 and CDR2 from the germline V gene are MNHEY and SMNVEV (reference sequence). The CDR3 is made up of 16 amino acids. In nucleotides, the CDR3 is TGTGCCAGCAGTTCCTTGGACAGGGTCGGCAATTCACCCCTCCACTTT. It codes for CASSSLDRVGNSPLHF.

CDR3 coding DNA: TGTGCCAGCAGCTTAGGTCCAGGGGATAGTGGCTACACCTTC. Its protein is CASSLGPGDSGYTF. The chain employs TRBV11-2 and TRBJ1-2, with D perhaps TRBD1 (6 bases). CDR1 and CDR2 from the germline V gene are SGHAT and FQNNGV. This CDR3 comprises 14 residues. Trimming pared 1 base from V and 7 bases from J, leaving 13 bases between.

The rearrangement uses TRBV19 and TRBJ1-5; 8 bases match TRBD1. The length of the CDR3 is 14 residues. V lost 6 bases to trimming and J lost 2 bases; unmatched junction nucleotides: 3. Germline V gives CDR1 LNHDA, CDR2 SQIVND (reference sequence). The CDR3 is CASRQGERNQPQHF. CDR3 nucleotides: TGTGCCAGTAGACAGGGGGAACGCAATCAGCCCCAGCATTTT.

The rearrangement uses TRBV30 and TRBJ1-4; 7 nucleotides agree with TRBD1. J lost 6 bases, V lost 3 bases, and 10 bases had no gene match. Looked up from germline, CDR1 is GTSNPN and CDR2 is SVGIG (reference sequence). CDR3 length equals 15 residues. The CDR3 DNA reads as TGTGCCTGGAGCGACTTTACAGGGGTCCATGAAAAACTGTTTTTT. Translated, it gives CAWSDFTGVHEKLFF.

The V and J genes are TRBV30 and TRBJ2-5, with D perhaps TRBD1 (5 bases). Germline CDR1 GTSNPN, CDR2 SVGIG (reference sequence). This CDR3 region has 12 residues. V was trimmed by 7 bases and J by 2 bases, leaving 11 bases between them. Written as DNA, the CDR3 is TGTGCCTTTAGGGGAAGACAAGAGACCCAGTACTTC. This encodes CAFRGRQETQYF.

This clone came up once. The CDR3 DNA reads TGTGCCAGCAGTTCTCCGGGACTAGCGGGGAGCGAGCAGTACTTC. Translation gives CASSSPGLAGSEQYF. The chain joins TRBV28 to TRBJ2-7, with TRBD2 matching over 13 bases. The CDR3 runs to 15 residues. Looked up from germline, CDR1 is MDHEN and CDR2 is SYDVKM. V trimming: 4 bases; J trimming: 6 bases; junction bases outside the gene matches: 6.

The genes are TRBV28 and TRBJ1-1, with TRBD1 matching over 12 bases. Losses at the gene ends were 5 bases for V and 5 bases for J; bases not matched to a gene: 6. The CDR3 sequence is 15 residues long. Germline values: CDR1 MDHEN, CDR2 SYDVKM. Here the CDR3 reads CASSGTGGAGTEAFF. The CDR3 DNA follows: TGTGCCAGCAGTGGGACAGGGGGCGCGGGGACTGAAGCTTTCTTT.

The chain has TRBV7-9 and TRBJ2-5; D gene ambiguous. The V end lost 0 bases, the J end lost 2 bases, and 7 bases lay between the germline ends. Per germline, CDR1 SEHNR and CDR2 FQNEAQ (reference sequence). The CDR3 length is 14 residues. The CDR3 bases are TGTGCCAGCAGCTTAGCGGGCAGACAAGAGACCCAGTACTTC. This encodes CASSLAGRQETQYF.

The gene calls are TRBV30 and TRBJ1-2; 9 bases align to TRBD1. The CDR3 contains 17 residues. The trim removed 3 bases at V and 3 bases at J, leaving 14 bases unmatched. Germline lookup yields CDR1 GTSNPN and CDR2 SVGIG (reference sequence). In nucleotides, the CDR3 is TGTGCCTGGAGGGCCGGGACAGGGTTTAATTGGGACTATGGCTACACCTTC. Its translation is CAWRAGTGFNWDYGYTF.

The CDR3 region is CASGAGPSSYEQYF. CDR3 sequence (DNA): TGTGCCAGTGGCGCAGGCCCGAGCTCCTACGAGCAGTACTTC. The chain employs TRBV19 and TRBJ2-7, with D unresolved. Germline V gives CDR1 LNHDA, CDR2 SQIVND (reference sequence). This CDR3 has 14 residues. V was trimmed by 8 bases and J by 0 bases, leaving 14 bases between them. Using reference TRBV19 and TRBJ2-7 for the parts outside the CDR3, the full variable domain is DGGITQSPKYLFRKEGQNVTLSCEQNLNHDAMYWYRQDPGQGLRLIYYSQIVNDFQKGDIAEGYSVSREKKESFPLTVTSAQKNPTAFYLCASGAGPSSYEQYFGPGTRLTVT.

The chain carries TRBV19 and TRBJ1-2, with a weak D call TRBD1 (6 bases). Deletions cut 4 bases from V and 8 bases from J, with 23 bases between. Germline V lookup: CDR1 LNHDA, CDR2 SQIVND (reference sequence). CDR3 length equals 16 residues. CDR3: CASSTYSKGDIEGYTF. CDR3 in DNA: TGTGCCAGTAGTACCTACTCCAAGGGGGACATAGAGGGCTACACCTTC.